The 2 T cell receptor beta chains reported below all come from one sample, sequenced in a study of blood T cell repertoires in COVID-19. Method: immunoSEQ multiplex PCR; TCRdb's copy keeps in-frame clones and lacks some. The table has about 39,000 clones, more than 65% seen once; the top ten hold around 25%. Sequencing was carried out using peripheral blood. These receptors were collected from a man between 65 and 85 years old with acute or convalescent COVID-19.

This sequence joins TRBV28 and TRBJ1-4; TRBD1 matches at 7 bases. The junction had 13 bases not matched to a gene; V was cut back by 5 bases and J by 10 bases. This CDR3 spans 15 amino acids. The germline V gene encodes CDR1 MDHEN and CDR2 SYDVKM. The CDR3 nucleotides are TGTGCCAGCAGTACGGAGGGGGCAGGCCTCGGAAAACTGTTTTTT. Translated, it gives CASSTEGAGLGKLFF.

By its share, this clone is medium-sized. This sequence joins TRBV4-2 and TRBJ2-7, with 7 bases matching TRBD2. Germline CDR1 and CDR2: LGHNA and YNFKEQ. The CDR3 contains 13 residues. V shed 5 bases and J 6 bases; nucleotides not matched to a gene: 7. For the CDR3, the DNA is TGTGCCAGCAGCTTGGGGACTACCACCGAGCAGTACTTC. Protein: CASSLGTTTEQYF.